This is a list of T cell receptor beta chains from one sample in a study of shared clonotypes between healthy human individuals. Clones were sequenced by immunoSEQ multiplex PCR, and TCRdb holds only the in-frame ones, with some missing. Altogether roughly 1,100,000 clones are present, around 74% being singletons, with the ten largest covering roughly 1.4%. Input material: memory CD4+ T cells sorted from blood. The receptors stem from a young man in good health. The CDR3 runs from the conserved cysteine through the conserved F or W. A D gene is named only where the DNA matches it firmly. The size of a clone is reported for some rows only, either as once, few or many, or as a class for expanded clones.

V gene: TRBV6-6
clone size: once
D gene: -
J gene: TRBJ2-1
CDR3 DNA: TGTGCCAGCTCAGCAGGATGGAATGAGCAGTTCTTC
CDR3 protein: CASSAGWNEQFF

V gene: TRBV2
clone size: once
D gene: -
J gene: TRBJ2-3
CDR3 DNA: TGTGCCAGCAGGCATCTGGACAGCGGAAACACAGATACGCAGTATTTT
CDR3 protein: CASRHLDSGNTDTQYF

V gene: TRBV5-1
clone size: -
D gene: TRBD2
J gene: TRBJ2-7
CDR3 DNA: TGCGCCAGCAGCTTGAAAAAACTAGCGGGGGCTACCCACTACGAGCAGTACTTC
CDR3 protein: CASSLKKLAGATHYEQYF

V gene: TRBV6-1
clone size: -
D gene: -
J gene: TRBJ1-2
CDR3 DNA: TGTGCCAGCAGCCCCTCAGGGAACTATGGCTACACCTTC
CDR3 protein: CASSPSGNYGYTF

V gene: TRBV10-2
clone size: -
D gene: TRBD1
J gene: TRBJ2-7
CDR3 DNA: TGCGCCAGCAGCGAGGGTCATGCGAGGGGGACAGGGGGTTTCGAGCAGTACTTC
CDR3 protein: CASSEGHARGTGGFEQYF

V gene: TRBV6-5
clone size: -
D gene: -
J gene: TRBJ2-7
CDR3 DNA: TGTGCCAGCAGTGCTGGGTGGGGTGTCTATGAGCAGTACTTC
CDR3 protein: CASSAGWGVYEQYF

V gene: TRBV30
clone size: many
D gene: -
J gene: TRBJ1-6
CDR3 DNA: TGTGCCTGGAGTAGGCAGGGGTCACCCCTCCACTTT
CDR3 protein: CAWSRQGSPLHF

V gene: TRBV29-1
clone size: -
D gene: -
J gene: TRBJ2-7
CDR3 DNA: TGCAGCGTTGATGGGGACGGAGCCTACGAGCAGTACTTC
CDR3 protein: CSVDGDGAYEQYF

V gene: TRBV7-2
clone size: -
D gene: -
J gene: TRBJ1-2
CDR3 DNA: TGTGCCAGCAGCTTACAAGACAGGAATGGCTACACCTTC
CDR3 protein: CASSLQDRNGYTF

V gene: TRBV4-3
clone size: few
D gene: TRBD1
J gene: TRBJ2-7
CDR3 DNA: TGCGCCAGCAGCCCCGGGACAGGGGGCCACTACGAGCAGTACTTC
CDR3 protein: CASSPGTGGHYEQYF

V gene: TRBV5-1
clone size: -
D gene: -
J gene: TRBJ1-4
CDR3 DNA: TGCGCCAGCAGCCCCGGGACAAGTAATGAAAAACTGTTTTTT
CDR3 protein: CASSPGTSNEKLFF

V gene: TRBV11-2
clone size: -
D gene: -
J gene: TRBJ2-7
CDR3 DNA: TGTGCCAGCAGCTTTCTAACGAGCCCCTACGAGCAGTACTTC
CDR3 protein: CASSFLTSPYEQYF